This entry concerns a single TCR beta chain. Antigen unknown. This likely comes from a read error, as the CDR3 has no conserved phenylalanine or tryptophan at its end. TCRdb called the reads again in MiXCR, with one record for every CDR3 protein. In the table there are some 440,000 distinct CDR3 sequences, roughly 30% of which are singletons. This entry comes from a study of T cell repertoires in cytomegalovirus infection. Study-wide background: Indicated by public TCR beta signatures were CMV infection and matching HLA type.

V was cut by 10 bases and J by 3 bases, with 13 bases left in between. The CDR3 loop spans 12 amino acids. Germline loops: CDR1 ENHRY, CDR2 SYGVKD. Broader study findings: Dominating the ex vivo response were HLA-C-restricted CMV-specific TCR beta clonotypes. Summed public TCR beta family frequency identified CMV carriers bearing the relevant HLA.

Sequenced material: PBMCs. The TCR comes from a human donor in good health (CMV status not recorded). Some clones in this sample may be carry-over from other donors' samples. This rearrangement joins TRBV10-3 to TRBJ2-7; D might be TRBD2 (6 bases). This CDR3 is CASGTLVYEQYL. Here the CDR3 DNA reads TGTGCCAGCGGGACTCTCGTCTACGAGCAGTACTTA.